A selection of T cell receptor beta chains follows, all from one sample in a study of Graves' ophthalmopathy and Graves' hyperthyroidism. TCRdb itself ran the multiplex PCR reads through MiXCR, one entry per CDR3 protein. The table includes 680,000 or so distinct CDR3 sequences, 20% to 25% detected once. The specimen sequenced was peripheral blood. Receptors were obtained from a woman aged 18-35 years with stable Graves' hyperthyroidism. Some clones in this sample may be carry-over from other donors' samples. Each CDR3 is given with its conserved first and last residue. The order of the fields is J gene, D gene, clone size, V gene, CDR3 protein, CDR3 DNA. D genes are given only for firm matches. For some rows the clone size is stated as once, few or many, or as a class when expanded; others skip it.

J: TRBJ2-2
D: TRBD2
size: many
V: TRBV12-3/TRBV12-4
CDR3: CASSFSLAGLNTGELFF
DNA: TGTGCCAGCAGTTTCTCACTAGCGGGGCTAAACACCGGGGAGCTGTTTTTT

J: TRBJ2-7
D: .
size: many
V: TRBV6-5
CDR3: CASSYRTAAPYEQYF
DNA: TGTGCCAGCAGTTACCGGACTGCAGCTCCCTACGAGCAGTACTTC

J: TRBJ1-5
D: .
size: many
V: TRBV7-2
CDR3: CASSLGVGNNQPQHF
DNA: TGTGCCAGCAGCTTAGGGGTAGGGAACAATCAGCCCCAGCATTTT

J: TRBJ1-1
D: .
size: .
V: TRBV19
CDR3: CASNWGRGEAFF
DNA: TGTGCCAGTAACTGGGGGCGTGGTGAAGCTTTCTTT

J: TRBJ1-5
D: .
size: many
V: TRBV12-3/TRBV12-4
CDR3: CASSSGEGQRNQPQHF
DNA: TGTGCCAGCAGTTCTGGAGAAGGGCAGAGGAATCAGCCCCAGCATTTT

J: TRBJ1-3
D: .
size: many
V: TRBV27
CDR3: CASRSGMGASGNTIYF
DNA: TGTGCCAGCAGATCAGGAATGGGGGCTTCTGGAAACACCATATATTTT

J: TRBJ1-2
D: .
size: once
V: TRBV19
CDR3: CASSDGTVRGYTF
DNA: TGTGCCAGTAGTGATGGGACGGTCCGCGGCTACACCTTC

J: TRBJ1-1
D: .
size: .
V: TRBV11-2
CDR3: CASSPPVDSVAFF
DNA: TGTGCCAGCAGCCCCCCGGTAGACAGCGTAGCTTTCTTT

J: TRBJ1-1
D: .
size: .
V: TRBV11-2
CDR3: CASTQGRVRRTEAFF
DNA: TGTGCCAGCACCCAAGGGCGGGTTAGGCGCACTGAAGCTTTCTTT

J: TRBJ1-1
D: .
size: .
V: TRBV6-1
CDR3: CASRPREVATEAFF
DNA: TGTGCCAGCAGACCCAGGGAGGTTGCCACTGAAGCTTTCTTT

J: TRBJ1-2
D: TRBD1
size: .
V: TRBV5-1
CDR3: CASSLAVDRGPGGYTF
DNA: TGCGCCAGCAGCTTGGCCGTAGACAGGGGGCCGGGTGGCTACACCTTC

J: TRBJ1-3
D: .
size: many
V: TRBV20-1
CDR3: CSARSRVIGNTIYF
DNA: TGCAGTGCTAGAAGCAGGGTGATCGGAAACACCATATATTTT

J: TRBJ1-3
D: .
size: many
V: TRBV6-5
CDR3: CVSSLEIGSSGNTIYF
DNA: TGTGTCAGCAGTTTGGAAATCGGGTCTTCTGGAAACACCATATATTTT

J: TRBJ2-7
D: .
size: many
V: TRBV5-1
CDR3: CASSSPLVHEQYF
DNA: TGCGCCAGCAGCTCGCCTCTCGTCCACGAGCAGTACTTC

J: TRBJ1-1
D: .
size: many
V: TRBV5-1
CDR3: CASSLSYMNTEAFF
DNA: TGCGCCAGCAGCTTGTCTTATATGAACACTGAAGCTTTCTTT

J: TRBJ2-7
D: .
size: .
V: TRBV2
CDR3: CASSERLQGSYEQYF
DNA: TGTGCCAGCAGTGAACGTCTTCAGGGGTCCTACGAGCAGTACTTC

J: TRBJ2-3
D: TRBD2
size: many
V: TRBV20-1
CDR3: CSANAGGRDTQYF
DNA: TGCAGTGCTAATGCGGGAGGGAGGGATACGCAGTATTTT

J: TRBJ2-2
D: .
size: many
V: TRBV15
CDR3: CATSSRGPNTGELFF
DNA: TGTGCCACCAGCAGCCGGGGACCGAACACCGGGGAGCTGTTTTTT

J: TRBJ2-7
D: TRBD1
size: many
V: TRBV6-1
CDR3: CASSEAYRGYEQYF
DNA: TGTGCCAGCAGTGAAGCTTACAGGGGATACGAGCAGTACTTC

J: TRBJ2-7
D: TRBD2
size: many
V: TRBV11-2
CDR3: CASSPSGGGYEQYF
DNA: TGTGCCAGCAGCCCCAGCGGGGGAGGCTACGAGCAGTACTTC

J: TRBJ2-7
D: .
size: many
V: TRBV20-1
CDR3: CSARVLDTEQYF
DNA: TGCAGTGCTAGAGTACTGGACACAGAGCAGTACTTC

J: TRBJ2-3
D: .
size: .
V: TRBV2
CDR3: CASSELGLASDTQYF
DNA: TGTGCCAGCAGTGAACTGGGGCTAGCCTCTGATACGCAGTATTTT

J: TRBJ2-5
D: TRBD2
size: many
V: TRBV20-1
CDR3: CSATSGGAVVETQYF
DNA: TGCAGTGCTACTAGCGGGGGGGCCGTGGTGGAGACCCAGTACTTC

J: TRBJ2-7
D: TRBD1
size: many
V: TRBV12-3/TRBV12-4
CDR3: CASCRQGLSEQYF
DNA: TGTGCCAGCTGCAGACAGGGTCTGAGCGAGCAGTACTTC

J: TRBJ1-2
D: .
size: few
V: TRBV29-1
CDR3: CSVGYHPGQGSDYGYTF
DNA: TGCAGCGTTGGTTACCATCCCGGGCAGGGAAGTGACTATGGCTACACCTTC

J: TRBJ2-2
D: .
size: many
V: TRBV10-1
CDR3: CASSGLTSTGELFF
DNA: TGCGCCAGCTCCGGACTGACTTCGACCGGGGAGCTGTTTTTT

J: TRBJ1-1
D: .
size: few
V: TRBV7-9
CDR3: CASNIDRLGTEAFF
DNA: TGTGCCAGCAACATCGACAGGCTTGGCACTGAAGCTTTCTTT

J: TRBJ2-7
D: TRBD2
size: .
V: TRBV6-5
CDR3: CASSSFGRGAYYEQYF
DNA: TGTGCCAGCAGTTCCTTCGGGAGGGGGGCGTACTATGAGCAGTACTTC

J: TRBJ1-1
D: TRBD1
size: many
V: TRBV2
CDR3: CARGQGMNTEAFF
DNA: TGTGCCAGGGGACAGGGCATGAACACTGAAGCTTTCTTT

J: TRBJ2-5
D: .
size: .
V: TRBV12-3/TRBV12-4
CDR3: CASSFETSGTQYF
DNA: TGTGCCAGCAGTTTTGAGACGTCAGGGACCCAGTACTTC

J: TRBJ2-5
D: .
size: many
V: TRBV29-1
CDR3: CSVLRGVGETQYF
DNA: TGCAGCGTTCTTAGAGGGGTAGGGGAGACCCAGTACTTC

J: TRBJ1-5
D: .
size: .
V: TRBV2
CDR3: CASVRSLGSGNQPQHF
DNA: TGTGCCAGCGTACGGTCGTTGGGGTCGGGCAATCAGCCCCAGCATTTT

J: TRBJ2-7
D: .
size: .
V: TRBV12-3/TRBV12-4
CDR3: CASSFDGNEQYF
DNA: TGTGCCAGCAGTTTTGACGGGAACGAGCAGTACTTC

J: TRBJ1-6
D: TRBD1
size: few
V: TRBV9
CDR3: CASGGQGTPYNSPLHF
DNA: TGTGCCAGTGGGGGACAGGGGACCCCCTATAATTCACCCCTCCACTTT

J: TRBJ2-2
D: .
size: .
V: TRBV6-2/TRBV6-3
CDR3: CASIPRNTGELFF
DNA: TGTGCCAGCATCCCGCGGAACACCGGGGAGCTGTTTTTT

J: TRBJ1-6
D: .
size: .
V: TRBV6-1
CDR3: CASSELAENSPLHF
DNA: TGTGCCAGCAGTGAACTGGCAGAAAATTCACCCCTCCACTTT

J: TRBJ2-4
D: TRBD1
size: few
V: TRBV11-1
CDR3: CASSGQGANIQYF
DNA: TGTGCCAGCAGCGGACAGGGGGCGAACATTCAGTACTTC

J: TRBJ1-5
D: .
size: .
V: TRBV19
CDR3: CASSMIENQPQHF
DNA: TGTGCCAGTAGTATGATAGAGAATCAGCCCCAGCATTTT

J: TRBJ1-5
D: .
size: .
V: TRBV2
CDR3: CASTWVRGNQPQHF
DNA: TGTGCCAGCACGTGGGTTAGGGGCAATCAGCCCCAGCATTTT

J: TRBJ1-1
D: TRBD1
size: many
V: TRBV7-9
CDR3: CASSPGQAYTEAFF
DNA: TGTGCCAGCAGCCCGGGACAGGCGTACACTGAAGCTTTCTTT

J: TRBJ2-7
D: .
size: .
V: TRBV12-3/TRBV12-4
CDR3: CASSSRTLEYF
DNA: TGTGCCAGCAGCTCCCGTACCTTGGAGTACTTC

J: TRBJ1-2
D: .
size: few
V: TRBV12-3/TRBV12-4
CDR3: CASSTWTGYTF
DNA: TGTGCCAGCAGTACCTGGACCGGCTACACCTTC

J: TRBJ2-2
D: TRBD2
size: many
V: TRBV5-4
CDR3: CASSSLTSGPNTGELFF
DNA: TGTGCCAGCAGCTCCCTGACTAGCGGACCGAACACCGGGGAGCTGTTTTTT

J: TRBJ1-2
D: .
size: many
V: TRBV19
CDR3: CASSIGAGSIANYGYTF
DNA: TGTGCCAGTAGTATCGGTGCAGGGAGTATAGCTAACTATGGCTACACCTTC

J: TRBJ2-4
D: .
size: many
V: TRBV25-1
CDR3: CASSESGAKNIQYF
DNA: TGTGCCAGCAGTGAATCAGGGGCCAAAAACATTCAGTACTTC

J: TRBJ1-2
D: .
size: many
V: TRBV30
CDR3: CAWRAAGYYGYTF
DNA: TGTGCCTGGAGAGCCGCAGGTTACTATGGCTACACCTTC

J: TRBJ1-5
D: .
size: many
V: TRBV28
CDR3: CASSSVRGPQHF
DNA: TGTGCCAGCAGTTCGGTAAGGGGGCCCCAGCATTTT

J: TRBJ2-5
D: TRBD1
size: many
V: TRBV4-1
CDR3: CASSLQDRLQETQYF
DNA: TGCGCCAGCAGCCTCCAGGACAGGCTCCAAGAGACCCAGTACTTC

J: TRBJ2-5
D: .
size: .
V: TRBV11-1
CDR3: CASSLDGWTRHQETQYF
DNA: TGTGCCAGCAGCTTAGATGGCTGGACACGACATCAAGAGACCCAGTACTTC

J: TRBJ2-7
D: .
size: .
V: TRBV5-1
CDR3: CASSPGLLTHEQYF
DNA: TGCGCCAGCAGCCCGGGACTCCTAACCCACGAGCAGTACTTC

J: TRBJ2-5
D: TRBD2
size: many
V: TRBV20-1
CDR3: CSTCRTRGGETQYF
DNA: TGCAGTACCTGCCGTACACGGGGAGGGGAGACCCAGTACTTC

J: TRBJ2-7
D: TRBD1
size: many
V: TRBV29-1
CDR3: CSVVTGGLYEQYF
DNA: TGCAGCGTTGTGACAGGGGGCCTCTACGAGCAGTACTTC

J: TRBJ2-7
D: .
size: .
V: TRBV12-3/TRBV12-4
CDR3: CASSRASIKREQYF
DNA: TGTGCCAGCAGCCGGGCCTCGATTAAGCGGGAGCAGTACTTC

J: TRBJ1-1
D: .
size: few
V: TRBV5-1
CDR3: CASSFGGGSWNTEAFF
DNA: TGCGCCAGCAGCTTCGGGGGGGGATCTTGGAACACTGAAGCTTTCTTT

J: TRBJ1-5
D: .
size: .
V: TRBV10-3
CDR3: CAPFTGRGAGGQPQHF
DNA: TGTGCACCCTTTACCGGGCGGGGTGCGGGGGGTCAGCCCCAGCATTTT

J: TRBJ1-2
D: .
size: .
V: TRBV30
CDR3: CAWSPQSVYGYTF
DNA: TGTGCCTGGAGTCCCCAGTCCGTCTATGGCTACACCTTC

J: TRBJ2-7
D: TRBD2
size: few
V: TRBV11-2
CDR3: CASSSLAGETYEQYF
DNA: TGTGCCAGCAGCTCTCTAGCGGGGGAAACCTACGAGCAGTACTTC

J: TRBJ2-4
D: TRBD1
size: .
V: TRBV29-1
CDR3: CSVGGDRALGNIQYF
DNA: TGCAGCGTTGGGGGGGACAGGGCATTGGGAAACATTCAGTACTTC

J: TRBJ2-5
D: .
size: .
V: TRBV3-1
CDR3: CASSQRAIETQYF
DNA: TGTGCCAGCAGCCAACGAGCTATAGAGACCCAGTACTTC